This T cell receptor beta chain is from a study of blood T cells in healthy people across ages. A second PCR of 7 to 11 cycles used a sample-barcoded 5' primer and a J-beta primer mix. Every sample gave at least 2.5 million paired-end reads containing CDR3. Each CDR3 protein gets one entry after TCRdb re-called the 5' RACE reads with MiXCR. Of hundreds of thousands of distinct CDR3 sequences in the sample, roughly 40% were seen once. The authors extracted at least 6 micrograms of total RNA per sample. This clonotype has a handful of counts. Looked up from germline, CDR1 is MNHEY and CDR2 is SVGAGI. CDR3 length: 13 amino acids. The V gene lost 8 bases and the J gene lost 9 bases, with 17 bases spanning the gap.

J is TRBJ1-5 and V is TRBV6-5, with D possibly being TRBD1 (5 bases). The sequenced material came from blood. This clonotype was sampled from a man aged 18 to 35 in good health. The CDR3 DNA reads as TGTGCCAGCTTACCGACAGCCAATGGGCCCCAGCATTTT. Protein product: CASLPTANGPQHF.